These T cell receptor beta chains were read from a single sample in a study of T cell responses to AZD1222 COVID-19 vaccine. Clones were sequenced by immunoSEQ multiplex PCR, and TCRdb holds only the in-frame ones, with some missing. This table holds roughly 140,000 clones, about 89% found once. Material: peripheral blood, obtained on day 0 of AZD1222 vaccination. These receptors all stem from an adult in good health. CDR3s include the opening cysteine and the closing phenylalanine or tryptophan. Fields, in order: clone size, D gene, V gene, J gene, CDR3 protein, CDR3 DNA. The D gene is left open where the match is weak. Not every row has a clone size; where given, it reads once, few, many or a size class.

-,-,TRBV7-9,TRBJ2-7,CASSPEALYEQYF,TGTGCCAGCAGCCCTGAAGCACTTTACGAGCAGTACTTC
-,TRBD1,TRBV28,TRBJ1-2,CASSRPRNPGGGKGYTF,TGTGCCAGCAGTCGACCACGCAACCCAGGGGGCGGAAAGGGCTACACCTTC
-,TRBD1,TRBV11-3,TRBJ1-2,CASSSRQGGYGYTF,TGTGCCAGCAGCTCCCGACAGGGTGGGTATGGCTACACCTTC
once,-,TRBV15,TRBJ1-2,CATSRAPGTPGYTF,TGTGCCACCAGCAGAGCGCCCGGGACTCCCGGCTACACCTTC
-,-,TRBV5-1,TRBJ1-1,CASSLSSHTEAFF,TGCGCCAGCAGCTTGAGCAGCCACACTGAAGCTTTCTTT
-,-,TRBV7-9,TRBJ1-1,CASSSKGAGGMNTEAFF,TGTGCCAGCAGCTCAAAGGGTGCGGGCGGAATGAACACTGAAGCTTTCTTT
few,TRBD1,TRBV28,TRBJ1-5,CASSFPGGPNQPQHF,TGTGCCAGCAGTTTCCCAGGGGGGCCCAATCAGCCCCAGCATTTT
-,TRBD1,TRBV5-1,TRBJ2-3,CASSWSGTGSTDTQYF,TGCGCCAGCAGCTGGAGCGGGACAGGGAGCACAGATACGCAGTATTTT
-,-,TRBV6-5,TRBJ2-7,CASSYSRSRDEQYF,TGTGCCAGCAGTTACTCACGATCCCGGGACGAGCAGTACTTC
-,TRBD2,TRBV28,TRBJ2-1,CASTKRDYSYNEQFF,TGTGCCAGCACCAAGCGGGACTACTCCTACAATGAGCAGTTCTTC
-,-,TRBV27,TRBJ2-7,CASRMGYEQYF,TGTGCCAGCAGGATGGGATACGAGCAGTACTTC
-,-,TRBV30,TRBJ2-5,CAWSALGGSDQETQYF,TGTGCCTGGAGTGCCCTTGGGGGTTCCGATCAAGAGACCCAGTACTTC
-,-,TRBV7-9,TRBJ2-7,CASSLGGNYEQYF,TGTGCCAGCAGCTTAGGAGGTAACTACGAGCAGTACTTC
once,-,TRBV5-1,TRBJ1-1,CASSAYMNTEAFF,TGCGCCAGCAGCGCCTATATGAACACTGAAGCTTTCTTT
once,-,TRBV5-1,TRBJ1-4,CASSRGGNEKLFF,TGCGCCAGCAGCAGGGGTGGAAATGAAAAACTGTTTTTT